The 2 T cell receptor beta chains in this list originate from one sample, sequenced in a study of human T cells and chemical hapten exposure. Time point of the sample: patch test 2, 6 weeks after DPC sensitization. Sample treatment: therapeutic diphenylcyclopropenone sensitization with weekly scalp DPC. TCRdb re-called the RACE reads through MiXCR, storing one row per CDR3 protein. The table has more than 90,000 distinct CDR3 sequences, roughly 10% seen once. This material consisted of whole blood, taken in connection with sensitization to the hapten diphenylcyclopropenone (DPC). All receptors derive from a woman aged 40 to 50 with alopecia areata. Some clones in this sample may be carry-over from other donors' samples.

The chain uses TRBV27 and TRBJ2-1, with 7 bases aligning to TRBD2. CDR1 is MNHEY and CDR2 is SMNVEV in the germline V gene (reference sequence). With 5 bases clipped from V and 0 bases from J, the junction kept 13 bases outside the gene matches. The CDR3 has 18 residues. This CDR3 reads CASSLVSGHESSYNEQFF. The CDR3, as DNA: TGTGCCAGCAGTCTCGTTAGCGGGCACGAAAGCTCCTACAATGAGCAGTTCTTC.

The sample holds one count of this clonotype. The genes are TRBV2 and TRBJ2-1; D is tentatively TRBD1 or TRBD2 (5 bases each). There are 15 residues in the CDR3. V was pared by 6 bases and J by 5 bases, with 17 bases between. Germline V gene lookup returns CDR1 SNHLY and CDR2 FYNNEI. This CDR3 reads CASSLGQGPNNEQFF. CDR3 coding DNA: TGTGCCAGCAGCCTCGGTCAGGGACCGAACAATGAGCAGTTCTTC.